The 25 T cell receptor beta chains listed next were all sequenced from one sample in a study of shared clonotypes between healthy human individuals. Assay: immunoSEQ multiplex PCR; the TCRdb copy retains only in-frame clones and omits some. The repertoire holds about 490,000 clones, with 81% as singletons. Sample: PBMCs. The receptor set was obtained from a middle-aged woman in good health. Some clones in this sample may be carry-over from other donors' samples.

This clone was detected ten times or more. The same CDR3 is also encoded by other DNA sequences in this sample. V usage is TRBV15 and J usage is TRBJ2-2, with D uncertain. Trimming took 0 bases from V and 2 from J, leaving 13 bases between them. Germline V gives CDR1 LNHNV, CDR2 YYDKDF (reference sequence). CDR3 length: 17 residues. The CDR3 is CATSRDQWQLNTGELFF. As DNA, the CDR3 is TGTGCCACCAGCAGAGATCAGTGGCAGCTAAACACCGGGGAGCTGTTTTTT. Combining the CDR3 with reference TRBV15 and TRBJ2-2 gives the whole variable domain DAMVIQNPRYQVTQFGKPVTLSCSQTLNHNVMYWYQQKSSQAPKLLFHYYDKDFNNEADTPDNFQSRRPNTSFCFLDIRSPGLGDTAMYLCATSRDQWQLNTGELFFGEGSRLTVL.

V usage is TRBV7-9 and J usage is TRBJ2-2; D is uncertain. CDR3 length: 13 residues. The germline V and J ends were trimmed by 2 bases and 7 bases, with 8 bases remaining between them. Germline assignment: CDR1 SEHNR and CDR2 FQNEAQ (reference sequence). The CDR3 reads CASSLYMDGELFF. In DNA form, the CDR3 reads TGTGCCAGCAGCTTATACATGGACGGGGAGCTGTTTTTT.

V usage is TRBV4-2 and J usage is TRBJ2-2, with D perhaps matching TRBD1 or TRBD2 (6 bases each). CDR1 LGHNA and CDR2 YNFKEQ come from the germline V gene. The CDR3 totals 18 residues. Trimming stripped 0 bases from V and 7 bases from J, with 21 bases between. The CDR3 sequence is CASSQDAPHWGAGGELFF. DNA of the CDR3: TGTGCCAGCAGCCAAGATGCCCCCCATTGGGGGGCTGGCGGGGAGCTGTTTTTT.

Comments on this clone: This likely stems from a read error, as it lies one base from a far larger clone. The CDR3 is CASSQESIATDTQYF. The CDR3 nucleotides are TGTGCCAGCAGCCAAGAAAGTATAGCAACAGATACGCAGTATTTT. This rearrangement joins TRBV4-2 to TRBJ2-3, with unresolved D. The CDR3 sequence is 15 residues long. V gave up 0 bases and J gave up 3 bases, with 10 bases separating them. CDR1 and CDR2 from the germline V gene are LGHNA and YNFKEQ.

The chain has TRBV10-3 and TRBJ2-2, with TRBD2 identical over 10 bases. Germline values: CDR1 ENHRY, CDR2 SYGVKD. This CDR3 comprises 15 residues. V trimming: 4 bases; J trimming: 6 bases; junction bases outside the gene matches: 5. The CDR3 here is CAISGASGRSGELFF. Here the CDR3 DNA reads TGTGCCATCAGTGGGGCTAGCGGGAGATCCGGGGAGCTGTTTTTT.

This clone was recorded a few times. This chain uses TRBV19 with TRBJ1-1; the match to TRBD1 covers 7 bases. The germline V gene has CDR1 LNHDA and CDR2 SQIVND (reference sequence). This CDR3 has 15 amino acids. V shed 5 bases and J 2 bases; nucleotides not matched to a gene: 8. In DNA, the CDR3 is TGTGCCAGTAGTTACACGGACAGGTTCAACACTGAAGCTTTCTTT. Translation: CASSYTDRFNTEAFF.

The chain combines TRBV6-1 with TRBJ2-4; TRBD2 matches 10 bases. The CDR3 extends over 15 amino acids. Losses at the gene ends were 2 bases for V and 6 bases for J; bases not matched to a gene: 4. Germline CDR1 is MNHNS and CDR2 is SASEGT. CDR3 loop: CASSERIAGGNIQYF. The CDR3 nucleotides are TGTGCCAGCAGTGAAAGGATAGCGGGAGGAAACATTCAGTACTTC.

In this sample, this clone turned up many times. The V and J genes are TRBV11-2 and TRBJ2-7; D may be TRBD1 or TRBD2 (5 bases each). CDR1 is SGHAT and CDR2 is FQNNGV in the germline V gene. This CDR3 has 13 residues. The V and J ends lost 1 base and 6 bases respectively, with 10 bases between them. The CDR3 region has the DNA TGTGCCAGCAGCTTAGGAGGGGTTAGCGAGCAGTACTTC. Translated, it gives CASSLGGVSEQYF.

The chain recombines TRBV30 with TRBJ2-1; TRBD1 aligns across 7 bases. Germline V gene data show CDR1 as GTSNPN and CDR2 as SVGIG (reference sequence). Losses at the gene ends were 3 bases for V and 5 bases for J; bases not matched to a gene: 13. The CDR3 covers 16 residues. CDR3 amino acids: CAWRTYVRDSNNEQFF. CDR3 DNA sequence: TGTGCCTGGAGGACATATGTCCGGGACAGCAACAATGAGCAGTTCTTC.

The chain is built from TRBV10-3 and TRBJ1-2, with 7 bases fitting TRBD1. Losses at the gene ends were 6 bases for V and 1 base for J; bases not matched to a gene: 8. Per the germline V gene, CDR1 is ENHRY and CDR2 is SYGVKD. This CDR3 has 15 residues. CDR3 amino acids: CAISHDRVYNYGYTF. For the CDR3, the DNA is TGTGCCATCAGCCACGACAGGGTGTATAACTATGGCTACACCTTC.

The chain links TRBV28 to TRBJ1-1; D might be TRBD1 (5 bases). The V end lost 2 bases, the J end lost 5 bases, and 15 bases lay between the germline ends. This CDR3 contains 15 residues. Germline-derived CDR1 and CDR2 are MDHEN and SYDVKM. DNA for the CDR3: TGTGCCAGCAGTTTAGTTTCGGGGGTTGCAACTGAAGCTTTCTTT. It yields the protein CASSLVSGVATEAFF.

This rearrangement joins TRBV6-6 to TRBJ1-5, with TRBD1 identical over 10 bases. The V gene's germline CDR1 is MNHNY and CDR2 SVGAGI (reference sequence). The CDR3 runs 15 residues. With V trimmed by 6 bases and J by 5 bases, 7 bases remained unmatched. CDR3 loop: CASRPPGQGHQPQHF. DNA for the CDR3: TGTGCCAGCAGGCCGCCGGGACAGGGGCATCAGCCCCAGCATTTT.

This sequence joins TRBV9 and TRBJ1-2; TRBD1 agrees at 8 bases. With 10 bases clipped from V and 3 bases from J, the junction kept 11 bases outside the gene matches. CDR3 length equals 14 residues. Germline CDR1 is SGDLS and CDR2 is YYNGEE. CDR3 in DNA: TGTGCCGGAGCCCAGGGGGCGCATGACTATGGCTACACCTTC. It encodes CAGAQGAHDYGYTF.

In its sample, this clone was seen many times. The chain is built from TRBV6-1 and TRBJ2-7; 8 bases are a match to TRBD2. This CDR3 region has 15 residues. CDR1 is MNHNS, CDR2 SASEGT, per germline. V lost 4 bases to trimming and J lost 2 bases; unmatched junction nucleotides: 7. The CDR3 nucleotides are TGTGCCAGCAGTGGAGGGGCGGGAGGACCCTACGAGCAGTACTTC. Encoded protein: CASSGGAGGPYEQYF.

CDR3 residues: CAWQAQGRKKLFF. Written as DNA, the CDR3 is TGTGCCTGGCAGGCACAGGGGCGGAAAAAACTGTTTTTT. The gene calls are TRBV30 and TRBJ1-4; 7 positions agree with TRBD1. V lost 5 bases and J lost 9; bases outside the gene matches: 9. CDR1 and CDR2 from the germline V gene are GTSNPN and SVGIG (reference sequence). This CDR3 contains 13 residues. The whole variable domain, remainder taken from reference TRBV30 and TRBJ1-4, is SQTIHQWPATLVQPVGSPLSLECTVEGTSNPNLYWYRQAAGRGLQLLFYSVGIGQISSEVPQNLSASRPQDRQFILSSKKLLLSDSGFYLCAWQAQGRKKLFFGSGTQLSVL.

The chain joins TRBV6-6 to TRBJ2-1, with a possible D match to TRBD2 (6 bases). Trimming removed 0 bases at V and 7 bases at J, with 10 bases between. This CDR3 spans 14 amino acids. Germline loops: CDR1 MNHNY, CDR2 SVGAGI (reference sequence). CDR3 amino acids: CASSYSSGLNEQFF. In nucleotides, the CDR3 is TGTGCCAGCAGTTACTCCAGCGGACTAAATGAGCAGTTCTTC.

The V call is TRBV5-5, the J call TRBJ2-7, with 10 bases matching TRBD2. CDR1 is SGHKS and CDR2 is YYEKEE in the germline V gene (reference sequence). The V segment lost 1 base and the J segment 6 bases; nucleotides outside the gene matches: 10. The CDR3 runs to 16 residues. In DNA form, the CDR3 reads TGTGCCAGCAGCTTGACCGGCGGGGTAGCGGGAGGCGAGCAGTACTTC. Its protein is CASSLTGGVAGGEQYF.

The chain carries TRBV14 and TRBJ2-7; 10 nucleotides agree with TRBD2. The CDR3 extends over 19 amino acids. J was trimmed by 2 bases and V by 1 base; bases with no gene match: 14. Germline V gene lookup returns CDR1 SGHDN and CDR2 FVKESK. The CDR3 protein is CASSQGWLAGGKGPYEQYF. The CDR3 region has the DNA TGTGCCAGCAGCCAAGGTTGGTTAGCGGGAGGAAAGGGACCCTACGAGCAGTACTTC. Together with reference TRBV14 and TRBJ2-7, the CDR3 gives the full variable domain: EAGVTQFPSHSVIEKGQTVTLRCDPISGHDNLYWYRRVMGKEIKFLLHFVKESKQDESGMPNNRFLAERTGGTYSTLKVQPAELEDSGVYFCASSQGWLAGGKGPYEQYFGPGTRLTVT.

The chain employs TRBV19 and TRBJ1-5; D unclear. The V gene lost 8 bases and the J gene lost 7 bases, with 15 bases spanning the gap. Per the germline V gene, CDR1 is LNHDA and CDR2 is SQIVND (reference sequence). There are 13 residues in the CDR3. The CDR3 sequence is CASADGSWQPQHF. In nucleotides, the CDR3 is TGTGCCAGTGCGGACGGAAGTTGGCAGCCCCAGCATTTT.

The V call is TRBV25-1, the J call TRBJ2-7; 9 nucleotides align to TRBD1. V gave up 8 bases and J gave up 3 bases; unmatched junction bases: 2. CDR1 MGHDK and CDR2 SYGVNS come from the germline V gene. CDR3 length: 12 residues. The CDR3 protein is CASGTGLYEQYF. As DNA, the CDR3 is TGTGCCAGCGGGACAGGGCTCTACGAGCAGTACTTC.

Points on this clone: It differs at one base from a far larger clone, so likely a read error. The same CDR3 also results from other DNA sequences found in this sample. This chain uses TRBV30 with TRBJ1-5; 7 bases are a match to TRBD1. The length of the CDR3 is 13 residues. Germline V gene lookup returns CDR1 GTSNPN and CDR2 SVGIG (reference sequence). The chain's CDR3 is CAWSVGGNQPQHF. The CDR3 DNA is TGTGCCTGGAGTGTAGGGGGCAATCAGCCCCAGCACTTT.

The genes are TRBV6-6 and TRBJ1-2, with D possibly matching TRBD1 (5 bases). Trimming left V 4 bases short and J 4 bases short, with 13 bases between. This CDR3 is 14 amino acids long. The germline V gene encodes CDR1 MNHNY and CDR2 SVGAGI (reference sequence). CDR3 coding DNA: TGTGCCAGCAGTTTAATTACGGGGGTCTATGGCTACACCTTC. Translated, it gives CASSLITGVYGYTF.

A note on this clone: It differs at one base from a far larger clone, so likely a read error. The J gene is TRBJ1-4, the V gene TRBV5-6, with D possibly being TRBD1 (6 bases). The CDR3 is 14 residues long. The germline gives CDR1 SGHDT, CDR2 YYEEEE. CDR3 coding DNA: TGTTCCAGCAGCCCACAGGGAGTAGGGGAAAAACTGTTTTTT. Protein product: CSSSPQGVGEKLFF.

This clone was recorded a few times. One base separates it from a far larger clone, so it is likely a read error. The rearrangement uses TRBV6-5 and TRBJ1-1; D gene unclear. Germline V CDR1 and CDR2: MNHEY, SVGAGI. The CDR3 loop spans 12 amino acids. Trimming cost V 6 bases and J 11 bases, with 16 bases left between them. CDR3 in amino acids: CASRALPGLAFF. In DNA, the CDR3 is TGTGCCAGCAGAGCATTACCCGGCCTGGCTTTCTTT.

This clone came up a few times. This rearrangement joins TRBV2 to TRBJ2-5; D is unresolved. TRBJ2-7 explains the end of the DNA better; the J call may be wrong. The germline gives CDR1 SNHLY, CDR2 FYNNEI. The CDR3 is 14 amino acids. The CDR3 loop reads CASMLEPRVYEQYF. DNA for the CDR3: TGTGCCAGCATGCTGGAGCCTCGGGTCTACGAGCAGTACTTC.